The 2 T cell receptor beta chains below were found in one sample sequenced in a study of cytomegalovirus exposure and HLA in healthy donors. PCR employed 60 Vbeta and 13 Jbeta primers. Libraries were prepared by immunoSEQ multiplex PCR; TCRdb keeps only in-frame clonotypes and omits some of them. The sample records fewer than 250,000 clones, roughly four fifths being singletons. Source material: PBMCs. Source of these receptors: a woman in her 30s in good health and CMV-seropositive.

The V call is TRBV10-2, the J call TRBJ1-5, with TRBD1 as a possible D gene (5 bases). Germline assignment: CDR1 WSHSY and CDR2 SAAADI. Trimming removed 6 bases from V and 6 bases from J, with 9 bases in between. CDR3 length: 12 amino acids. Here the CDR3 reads CASSQGTQPQHF. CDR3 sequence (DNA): TGCGCCAGCAGCCAGGGTACTCAGCCCCAGCATTTT.

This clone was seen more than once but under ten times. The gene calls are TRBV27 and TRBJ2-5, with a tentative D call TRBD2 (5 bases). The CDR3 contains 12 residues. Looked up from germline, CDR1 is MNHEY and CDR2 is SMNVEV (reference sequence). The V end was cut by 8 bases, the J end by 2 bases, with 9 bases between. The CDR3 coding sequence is TGTGCCAGCGGAGGTGTTCAAGAGACCCAGTACTTC. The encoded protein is CASGGVQETQYF.